The source of this TCR beta chain is a study of blood T cell repertoires in COVID-19. About the research overall: Samples representing acute and convalescent COVID-19 were sourced from the United States, Italy and Spain. Sample material is recorded as cDNA or gDNA derived from T cells, B-cell-depleted T cells, or PBMCs.

One Seattle source followed patients from active infection through their disease course. Trimming left V 3 bases short and J 8 bases short, with 13 bases between. Germline CDR1 and CDR2: KGHSH and LQKENI. The CDR3 has 13 residues. Original data processing: Reference gene primer amplification gave estimated nucleated cell counts. The protocol was immunoSEQ multiplex PCR, while the TCRdb copy is restricted to in-frame clones and leaves out a portion. V and J calls and clone size are given by that table; D and trimming were obtained from the DNA. The table records 200,000 to 250,000 clones, 81% of them present only once.

Sequenced sample: peripheral blood. The chain recombines TRBV18 with TRBJ1-2; D not certain. The receptor comes from a woman at least 80 years old with COVID-19, enrolled during active disease. Here the CDR3 reads CASSPDVEMGYTF. The CDR3 bases are TGTGCCAGCTCACCCGACGTGGAGATGGGCTACACCTTC.